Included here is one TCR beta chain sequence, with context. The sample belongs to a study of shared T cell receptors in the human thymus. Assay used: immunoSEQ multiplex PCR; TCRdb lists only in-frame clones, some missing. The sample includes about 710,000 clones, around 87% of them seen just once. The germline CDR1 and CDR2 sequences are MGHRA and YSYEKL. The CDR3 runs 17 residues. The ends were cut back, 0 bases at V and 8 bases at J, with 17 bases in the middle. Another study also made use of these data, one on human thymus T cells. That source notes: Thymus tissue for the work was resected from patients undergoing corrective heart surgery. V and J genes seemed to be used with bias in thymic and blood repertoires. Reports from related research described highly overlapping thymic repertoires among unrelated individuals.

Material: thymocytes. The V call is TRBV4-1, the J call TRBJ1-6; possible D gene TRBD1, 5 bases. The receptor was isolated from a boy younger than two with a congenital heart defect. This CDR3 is CASSQDNMAGSHSPLHF. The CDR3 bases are TGCGCCAGCAGCCAAGATAATATGGCAGGGTCCCATTCACCCCTCCACTTT.